A selection of T cell receptor beta chains follows, all from one sample in a study of OX40 agonist ivuxolimab in advanced cancers. Sequencing was performed with immunoSEQ multiplex PCR; in TCRdb, only in-frame clones are kept and a portion is missing. This sample has around 67,000 clones, with nearly 90% found just once. The sequencing here drew on CD4+ or CD8+ T cells sorted from blood, taken in a trial of the OX40 agonist ivuxolimab. Receptors originate from an adult with an advanced solid tumor such as melanoma, head and neck, liver or kidney cancer. Both conserved end residues are part of each CDR3. The order of the fields is J gene, D gene, clone size, V gene, CDR3 protein, CDR3 DNA. D genes are given only for firm matches. The listing skips clone size in some rows; elsewhere it reads once, few, many or a size class.

j_call: TRBJ2-3
d_call: -
clone_size: -
v_call: TRBV9
cdr3_aa: CASSVGEERSGTDTQYF
cdr3_nt: TGTGCCAGCAGCGTAGGGGAGGAAAGGAGTGGCACAGATACGCAGTATTTT

j_call: TRBJ2-7
d_call: TRBD2
clone_size: once
v_call: TRBV30
cdr3_aa: CAWSAPLAGVPHGEQYF
cdr3_nt: TGTGCCTGGAGTGCTCCCCTGGCGGGGGTGCCCCATGGCGAGCAGTACTTC

j_call: TRBJ1-2
d_call: -
clone_size: -
v_call: TRBV20-1
cdr3_aa: CSATDYGYTF
cdr3_nt: TGCAGTGCTACGGACTACGGCTACACCTTC

j_call: TRBJ2-4
d_call: -
clone_size: once
v_call: TRBV11-2
cdr3_aa: CASSFAKNIQYF
cdr3_nt: TGTGCCAGCAGCTTCGCCAAAAACATTCAGTACTTC

j_call: TRBJ1-5
d_call: -
clone_size: once
v_call: TRBV30
cdr3_aa: CAWSGTDFYQPQHF
cdr3_nt: TGTGCCTGGAGTGGGACCGACTTCTATCAGCCCCAGCATTTT

j_call: TRBJ2-1
d_call: -
clone_size: -
v_call: TRBV7-8
cdr3_aa: CASSLAWGIAPEQFF
cdr3_nt: TGTGCCAGCAGCTTAGCGTGGGGGATAGCGCCGGAGCAGTTCTTC

j_call: TRBJ2-2
d_call: TRBD1
clone_size: -
v_call: TRBV5-4
cdr3_aa: CASSRGQGIDTGELFF
cdr3_nt: TGTGCCAGCAGCCGAGGACAGGGGATCGACACCGGGGAGCTGTTTTTT

j_call: TRBJ2-6
d_call: -
clone_size: -
v_call: TRBV5-1
cdr3_aa: CASSSTGTGANVLTF
cdr3_nt: TGCGCCAGCAGTTCTACAGGGACTGGGGCCAACGTCCTGACTTTC

j_call: TRBJ2-5
d_call: TRBD1
clone_size: -
v_call: TRBV14
cdr3_aa: CASSGQGPVKETQYF
cdr3_nt: TGTGCCAGCAGCGGACAGGGGCCAGTTAAAGAGACCCAGTACTTC

j_call: TRBJ2-7
d_call: -
clone_size: -
v_call: TRBV5-5
cdr3_aa: CASSPFGTFYEQYF
cdr3_nt: TGTGCCAGCAGCCCGTTCGGGACTTTCTACGAGCAGTACTTC

j_call: TRBJ2-1
d_call: -
clone_size: -
v_call: TRBV5-1
cdr3_aa: CASKVAGSYNEQFF
cdr3_nt: TGCGCCAGTAAAGTGGCAGGCTCCTACAATGAGCAGTTCTTC

j_call: TRBJ2-5
d_call: -
clone_size: -
v_call: TRBV7-8
cdr3_aa: CASSTRTVPVETQYF
cdr3_nt: TGTGCCAGCAGCACCAGGACAGTTCCGGTAGAGACCCAGTACTTC

j_call: TRBJ1-1
d_call: -
clone_size: -
v_call: TRBV11-2
cdr3_aa: CASSLDSLFRTGRIEAFF
cdr3_nt: TGTGCCAGCAGCTTAGATTCCCTATTTCGTACAGGGCGCATTGAAGCTTTCTTT

j_call: TRBJ1-5
d_call: TRBD1
clone_size: -
v_call: TRBV7-8
cdr3_aa: CASSQGQHSNQPQHF
cdr3_nt: TGTGCCAGCAGCCAGGGACAGCATAGCAATCAGCCCCAGCATTTT

j_call: TRBJ2-7
d_call: TRBD1
clone_size: -
v_call: TRBV25-1
cdr3_aa: CASSVTGREQYF
cdr3_nt: TGTGCCAGCAGTGTGACAGGGCGCGAGCAGTACTTC

j_call: TRBJ2-1
d_call: -
clone_size: -
v_call: TRBV9
cdr3_aa: CASSVAIGGGYNEQFF
cdr3_nt: TGTGCCAGCAGCGTAGCTATAGGGGGAGGGTACAATGAGCAGTTCTTC

j_call: TRBJ2-7
d_call: -
clone_size: -
v_call: TRBV5-4
cdr3_aa: CASSLRGAPYEQYF
cdr3_nt: TGTGCCAGCAGCTTGCGTGGTGCCCCCTACGAGCAGTACTTC

j_call: TRBJ1-1
d_call: TRBD1
clone_size: -
v_call: TRBV7-9
cdr3_aa: CASSLVPTGGTEAFF
cdr3_nt: TGTGCCAGCAGCTTAGTTCCCACAGGGGGCACTGAAGCTTTCTTT

j_call: TRBJ2-3
d_call: TRBD2
clone_size: -
v_call: TRBV19
cdr3_aa: CASSIGLAGHPDTQYF
cdr3_nt: TGTGCCAGTAGTATCGGCCTAGCGGGGCATCCAGATACGCAGTATTTT

j_call: TRBJ2-2
d_call: TRBD1
clone_size: -
v_call: TRBV5-6
cdr3_aa: CASSSRTGWNTGELFF
cdr3_nt: TGTGCCAGCAGCTCCAGGACAGGGTGGAACACCGGGGAGCTGTTTTTT

j_call: TRBJ1-3
d_call: TRBD1
clone_size: -
v_call: TRBV28
cdr3_aa: CASSLWPSGGQFGNTIYF
cdr3_nt: TGTGCCAGCAGTTTATGGCCTTCCGGGGGACAGTTTGGAAACACCATATATTTT

j_call: TRBJ2-1
d_call: -
clone_size: -
v_call: TRBV5-6
cdr3_aa: CASSFSQRADNEQFF
cdr3_nt: TGTGCCAGCAGCTTCTCCCAGAGGGCGGACAATGAGCAGTTCTTC

j_call: TRBJ2-3
d_call: -
clone_size: -
v_call: TRBV27
cdr3_aa: CASSFGGGTDTQYF
cdr3_nt: TGTGCCAGCAGTTTTGGAGGGGGTACAGATACGCAGTATTTT

j_call: TRBJ1-1
d_call: -
clone_size: once
v_call: TRBV7-3
cdr3_aa: CASSLTGGLNTEAFF
cdr3_nt: TGTGCCAGCAGCTTAACAGGGGGGCTGAACACTGAAGCTTTCTTT

j_call: TRBJ2-7
d_call: TRBD1
clone_size: -
v_call: TRBV5-1
cdr3_aa: CASSLAADRGRYEQYF
cdr3_nt: TGCGCCAGCAGCTTGGCCGCGGACAGGGGGCGCTACGAGCAGTACTTC

j_call: TRBJ2-1
d_call: TRBD2
clone_size: few
v_call: TRBV19
cdr3_aa: CASSISRLAPYNEQFF
cdr3_nt: TGTGCCAGTAGTATCTCCCGACTAGCGCCCTACAATGAGCAGTTCTTC

j_call: TRBJ1-5
d_call: -
clone_size: -
v_call: TRBV12-1
cdr3_aa: CASSPDHRDRGNQPQHF
cdr3_nt: TGTGCCAGCAGCCCAGATCACCGGGACAGGGGCAATCAGCCCCAGCATTTT